Following are 9 T cell receptor beta chains from one sample sequenced in a study of cytomegalovirus exposure and HLA in healthy donors. PCR employed 60 Vbeta and 13 Jbeta primers. Method: immunoSEQ multiplex PCR; TCRdb's copy keeps in-frame clones and lacks some. The table includes more than 55,000 clones, about 83% detected once. Sequences were obtained from PBMCs. All receptors come from a human donor in good health.

CDR3 sequence (DNA): TGTGCCAGCAGCGCCCAACCGGGACTAGCGGGAAAGAGCTCCTACAATGAGCAGTTCTTC. The encoded protein is CASSAQPGLAGKSSYNEQFF. The chain carries TRBV9 and TRBJ2-1; 13 bases line up with TRBD2. The trim removed 3 bases at V and 0 bases at J, leaving 12 bases unmatched. The CDR3 extends over 20 amino acids. CDR1 is SGDLS and CDR2 is YYNGEE in the germline V gene. Supplemented by reference TRBV9 and TRBJ2-1, the full variable domain reads DSGVTQTPKHLITATGQRVTLRCSPRSGDLSVYWYQQSLDQGLQFLIQYYNGEERAKGNILERFSAQQFPDLHSELNLSSLELGDSALYFCASSAQPGLAGKSSYNEQFFGPGTRLTVL.

Turning to this clone: A junction boundary mismatches the germline segment, possibly from a read error. CDR3 nucleotide sequence: TGTGCCAGCCCACCCAATAGCGGGGAACTCAATGAGCAGTTCTTC. Residues: CASPPNSGELNEQFF. The chain couples TRBV18 to TRBJ2-1; 8 bases are a match to TRBD2. This CDR3 region has 15 residues. Germline V gene lookup returns CDR1 KGHSH and CDR2 LQKENI.

This chain joins TRBV7-8 and TRBJ2-1; the D gene is possibly TRBD2 (5 bases). Germline CDR1 reads SGHVS; CDR2 reads FQNEAQ. CDR3 length: 16 amino acids. V lost 1 base, J lost 4 bases, and 14 bases lay in between. CDR3 in DNA: TGTGCCAGCAGCTTAGATAGGACTTCGATATACAATGAGCAGTTCTTC. It is translated as CASSLDRTSIYNEQFF.

The chain combines TRBV19 with TRBJ1-6, with TRBD1 matching over 7 bases. Germline CDR1 and CDR2: LNHDA and SQIVND (reference sequence). The ends lost 0 bases at V and 7 bases at J; junction bases unmatched: 12. There are 18 residues in the CDR3. The CDR3 DNA reads TGTGCCAGTAGTATAGATCCCCTAGACAGGGCCAGCAATTCACCCCTCCACTTT. Translating it yields CASSIDPLDRASNSPLHF.

CDR3 protein: CASSGTLALLIDDTQYF. The CDR3 nucleotides are TGTGCCAGTAGCGGAACGCTAGCGCTTCTGATCGATGATACGCAGTATTTT. The rearrangement links TRBV19 to TRBJ2-3, with D possibly matching TRBD2 (6 bases). The germline gives CDR1 LNHDA, CDR2 SQIVND (reference sequence). This CDR3 region has 17 residues. V lost 6 bases and J lost 6, with 25 bases in between.

As DNA, the CDR3 is TGTGCCAGCAGCTTAACAACTGGGACAGTGGCCCTTCGGGGCTACACCTTC. This gives the protein CASSLTTGTVALRGYTF. The chain joins TRBV11-2 to TRBJ1-2; TRBD1 aligns across 7 bases. V lost 2 bases to trimming and J lost 8 bases; unmatched junction nucleotides: 17. The CDR3 is 17 residues long. Germline assignment: CDR1 SGHAT and CDR2 FQNNGV.

This sequence joins TRBV5-1 and TRBJ1-1, with a tentative D call TRBD1 (5 bases). Trimming took off 1 base at V and 1 base at J, with 8 bases between the two ends. Germline V gene sequence: CDR1 SGHRS, CDR2 YFSETQ. The CDR3 is made up of 14 amino acids. The CDR3 sequence is CASSLQTANTEAFF. In nucleotides, the CDR3 is TGCGCCAGCAGCTTGCAGACAGCGAACACTGAAGCTTTCTTT.

There are a few counts of this clone. The chain links TRBV25-1 to TRBJ1-2; 7 bases match TRBD1. Germline V gives CDR1 MGHDK, CDR2 SYGVNS. This CDR3 spans 16 amino acids. The J segment lost 0 bases and the V segment lost 5 bases, leaving 9 bases of the junction unmatched. In DNA form, the CDR3 reads TGTGCCAGCAGTCAACTGACAGGGAAAGCTAACTATGGCTACACCTTC. This encodes CASSQLTGKANYGYTF.

The V call is TRBV7-2, the J call TRBJ1-1, with no clear D. This CDR3 has 14 residues. Trimming removed 2 bases from V and 0 bases from J, with 7 bases in between. CDR1 is SGHTA and CDR2 is FQGNSA in the germline V gene. The CDR3 region is CASSLQSMNTEAFF. The DNA of the CDR3 is TGTGCCAGCAGCTTACAGTCCATGAACACTGAAGCTTTCTTT. Supplemented by reference TRBV7-2 and TRBJ1-1, the full variable domain reads GAGVSQSPSNKVTEKGKDVELRCDPISGHTALYWYRQSLGQGLEFLIYFQGNSAPDKSGLPSDRFSAERTGGSVSTLTIQRTQQEDSAVYLCASSLQSMNTEAFFGQGTRLTVV.